This TCR beta chain was observed in a study of CD8 T cells in ankylosing spondylitis. V lost 6 bases and J lost 6, with 13 bases in between. The CDR3 consists of 14 residues. Germline CDR1 reads KGHDR; CDR2 reads SFDVKD. Using its own MiXCR run on the 5' RACE reads, TCRdb lists one record per CDR3 protein. The data show some 180,000 distinct CDR3 sequences, with 15% to 20% seen just once and around 4% held by the top ten. This clonotype was counted at least ten times. What it binds is not known. Whole-study results and caveats: About 8 highly homologous variants formed a TCR beta motif that appeared characteristic of ankylosing spondylitis blood. According to the report, clones linked to the disease were significantly enriched in matched synovial fluid samples taken from ankylosing spondylitis patients.

Input material: blood, either unsorted or a sorted T cell fraction (not recorded which). V gene TRBV24-1 combines with J gene TRBJ2-2, with D perhaps TRBD1 or TRBD2 (6 bases each). The receptor was isolated from a male donor under 30 with ankylosing spondylitis or in good health (not recorded which). CDR3 nucleotides: TGTGCCACCAGTATGAGGGGGGAGGCCGGGGAGCTGTTTTTT. Protein product: CATSMRGEAGELFF.